This T cell receptor (beta chain) was captured in a study of blood T cell repertoires in COVID-19. This clone was observed a single time. Original data processing: From reference gene primer amplification, estimates of nucleated cell counts were derived. The method was immunoSEQ multiplex PCR; TCRdb's version includes in-frame clones alone and lacks a portion of them. Clone size and V and J calls were adopted from that table, with D and trimming inferred from the DNA. The sample holds about 100,000 clones, over 80% seen once. Germline trimming cut 6 bases from V and 1 base from J; bases unmatched to any gene: 4. Germline assignment: CDR1 MNHEY and CDR2 SVGAGI. The CDR3 is 15 amino acids.

Sequenced: peripheral blood. This sequence joins TRBV6-5 and TRBJ1-1, with 11 bases identical to TRBD1. The source of this sequence is a man aged 45-65 years with acute or convalescent COVID-19. The CDR3 region has the DNA TGTGCCAGCAGAGCCGGGACAGGGGGGAACACTGAAGCTTTCTTT. Amino acids: CASRAGTGGNTEAFF.